This TCR beta chain was identified during a study of cytomegalovirus exposure and HLA in healthy donors (dated by TCRdb to 2017 to 2019). A note on the overall study: In an earlier analysis of under 750 of the donors, less than 350 Gb of sequence data and about 110 million unique TCR beta sequences from 150 million to 200 million T cells were reported. Roughly 300 gigabases of sequencing data and approximately 84 million unique TCR sequences were included in an early release covering under 650 HLA-typed donors. Among the roughly 380 genotyped donors, around 81% belonged to the genetic ancestry cluster associated with self-reported Caucasian donors. The aim of the study was to test whether cataloging public T cell receptors could identify signatures of past pathogen exposure. The study used immunosequencing to profile the T cell repertoires of around 600 subjects and linked those repertoires to cytomegalovirus serostatus. Along with the 666-subject first cohort, a separate validation cohort of over a hundred different subjects was used. To predict cytomegalovirus infection status, the study brought together high-throughput TCR immunosequencing, statistical association of individual TCRs with disease status, and machine learning. To study patterns of TCR occurrence, a later analysis re-analyzed previously published TCR beta repertoires from around 700 donors and added high-resolution HLA genotyping. In the later analysis, no new phenotypic data were used to find candidate immune exposures; instead, reliance was placed on TCR beta sequences and their occurrence across donors. An earlier analysis of approximately 580 of the donors used high-throughput TCR beta sequencing to judge whether each TCR beta V gene segment behaved as functional or pseudogenic. Alongside the repertoire data, information on donor age, sex, ethnicity and CMV serostatus was compiled. A later genetic analysis used genome-wide SNP genotypes for about 55% of the 666 donors, treating that subset as a discovery cohort. All discovery cohort repertoires had been generated on a single sequencing platform. HLA typing included class I and class II loci at four-digit resolution. The number of typed donors differed by locus: roughly 620-630 for A, B, C, DRB1 and DQB1; about 520 for DQA1; 606 for DPA1; and roughly 450 for DPB1. Because of strong linkage in the cohort, roughly five DR-DQ haplotypes were treated as single units for association and clustering. Across about 370 genotyped donors of the cohort, an average of approximately 220,000 unique TCR beta nucleotide sequences per donor were sequenced, and roughly a sixth of those sequences were non-productive.

Study-wide conclusions, independent of this receptor: Specific HLA alleles were associated with 15,000 to 20,000 TCR beta sequences at a false discovery rate of 0.05 in a later analysis. Compared with the approximately 670-donor mean, donors in an Asian-associated ancestry cluster had fewer N-insertions in productive TCRs, according to a later genetic analysis. The earlier analysis of some 540 of the donors excluded roughly 16 rarely observed V segments, including chromosome 9 orphons, because counts were too low. CMV serostatus was the only immune exposure information available for the cohort. It was suggested by the authors that the approach could potentially be generalized to other disease states and immunological phenotypes. Across donors, most TCR sequences were observed very rarely, whereas some public TCRs were present in many individuals. In the study, approximately 150 TCR beta chains were listed as associated with cytomegalovirus. In a later analysis, HLA-associated TCR beta chains were found to be more clonally expanded and to have lower generation probabilities than equally common non-associated chains. In a later analysis, several top co-occurrence clusters were reported to appear linked to parvovirus B19, influenza, CMV and Epstein-Barr virus. Because the 87-base-pair reads could not distinguish some IMGT-functional V segments, including TRBV6-2 and TRBV6-3, those segments were excluded. A cluster of highly shared sequence variants was judged likely to be a technical artifact of the sequencing pipeline. A further reported finding was that TCR beta sequences accurately predicted the HLA-A and HLA-B alleles for most subjects in the first cohort. Only TCR beta chains were sequenced in this cohort, and the absence of alpha or paired-chain data limited detectable features. According to a later analysis, most CMV-associated TCR beta chains appeared to be HLA-restricted, and the HLA associations seemed to be driven largely by CMV exposure. Linkage disequilibrium might explain the correlated functional status among segregating V segments, but an unknown experimental factor could not be excluded. An earlier analysis of around 500 of the donors showed that most TCR beta V segments appeared in productive rearrangements either about 90% or about 30% of the time, which broadly matched IMGT annotations. HLA typing was unavailable for some donors at each locus, so association tests used only the typed subset. In a later analysis, TCR association rates were found to vary across HLA loci, with the most associated TCRs seen for DRB1 alleles and the fewest for HLA-C alleles. Strong co-occurrence of HLA alleles, especially DR and DQ, made assigning TCR associations to individual alleles difficult. In vitro tests confirmed that a few of the cytomegalovirus-associated TCR beta chains recognize cytomegalovirus antigens. V-gene and J-gene trimming of TCR beta chains was associated with a missense DCLRE1C variant in a later genetic analysis, and the association was replicated in an independent cohort. In both the original and validation cohorts, the classifier was reported to diagnose cytomegalovirus status with high specificity and sensitivity. Presence/absence analyses assumed roughly uniform sequencing depth across donors, an assumption that may not hold.

The cohort was made up of hundreds of healthy bone marrow donors. At the time of sampling, all cohort members were nominally healthy, though unrecorded immune exposures were likely present. The donor was CMV seropositive and was included in the group of 289 seropositive cohort members. A peripheral blood sample was provided by each donor, and peripheral blood mononuclear cells were used for TCR beta sequencing. The Qiagen DNeasy Blood Extraction Kit was used to extract genomic DNA from the blood cell samples. A note on this clone: The clone's antigen remains unknown. No base quality values were provided; no much bigger clone lies one nucleotide off.

The library was produced with the immunoSEQ multiplex PCR assay. For the multiplex PCR, a mixture combining 60 forward primers for TCR Vbeta segments and 13 reverse primers for TCR Jbeta segments was used. A multiplex PCR assay on genomic DNA amplified the CDR3 region of rearranged TCR beta genes. The amplified TCR beta libraries were sequenced on the Illumina HiSeq System as 87-base-pair reads. The study's processing was this. A later analysis counted some 80 million unique TCR beta chains across the 666 repertoires, and roughly 11 million of these chains were shared by at least two donors. To remove PCR and sequencing errors, raw reads were error-corrected and collapsed into unique sequences using a nearest-neighbor algorithm that merged closely related sequences. To assign V, D and J gene segments, CDR3 sequences were aligned to IMGT reference sequences. For a sequence to be retained, a match of at least six nucleotides to both a V gene segment and a J gene segment was required. Rearrangements were called productive when the CDR3 lacked stop codons and stayed in frame with V and J; all others were non-productive. CDR3 was defined according to IMGT convention as the region running from the second conserved V-encoded cysteine to the conserved J-encoded phenylalanine. The earlier analysis of 587 of the donors excluded sequences that lacked an unambiguous match to a single V gene segment. In an earlier analysis of 587 of the donors, a V segment was called functional when productive rearrangements were above 56.7%, and segregating when the standard deviation between donors exceeded 5%. To diagnose cytomegalovirus status from the catalog of TCR beta chain sequences, a statistical classification framework was built. In a later analysis, TCR nucleotide sequences were compared against IMGT/GENE-DB human TR gene sequences so that V and J genes could be assigned. In a later analysis, CDR3 sequences and most-parsimonious VDJ recombination scenarios were assigned using the TCRdist pipeline. A later analysis defined each TCR beta chain by its CDR3 amino acid sequence plus V-gene family, and excluded reads lacking a unique V-gene family. To address suspected cross-contamination and a sequencing artifact, a later analysis removed approximately 590 highly shared, low-generation-probability nucleotide sequences. For each public chain, a later analysis derived a clonal expansion index from normalized ranks of inferred template counts within each repertoire. Generation probabilities in a later analysis came from a VDJ recombination model fitted to out-of-frame rearrangements, and those results were checked against IGoR. In a later analysis, hypergeometric tests were used to score TCR-TCR, TCR-HLA and TCR-CMV co-occurrence, with a repertoire-size bias correction applied to TCR pairs. False discovery rates were estimated in a later analysis by permuting HLA or CMV assignments 20 times. A later analysis grouped co-occurring TCRs with DBSCAN, adding TCRdist sequence similarity when clustering within HLA-allele-positive subsets. Repertoires with fewer than 30,000 or more than 120,000 public chains, plus five repertoires with anomalous nucleotide sharing, were excluded from co-occurrence clustering. This immuneACCESS table, as held by TCRdb, lists in-frame sequences with V and J called but not all clones. Of the missing ones, under half trace to an unresolved V gene in checked studies; the others have no known cause. V and J calls and clone size are those listed in that table; D and trimming were worked out from the DNA. Recorded for this sample are some 120,000 clones; roughly 75% of them occurred a single time. Roughly a tenth of the sample is in the top ten clones.

The germline V end is reduced by 1 base and the J end by 3 bases; junction bases left unmatched: 4. Spanning cysteine to phenylalanine, the CDR3 consists of 15 amino acids. Here the CDR3 DNA is all that survives: 45 bases in frame from base 1. For CDR1 and CDR2, the germline V gene lists SGHRS and YFSETQ. The source of this sequence is a man aged 30 to 45 in good health and CMV-seropositive. Input material: PBMCs. Recombination connected TRBV5-1 to TRBJ2-7, and 10 junctional nucleotides match TRBD2. The sequence in DNA is TGCGCCAGCAGCTTGAGGGTAGCGGGAGGCTACGAGCAGTACTTC. It is translated as CASSLRVAGGYEQYF. The entire variable domain, with the stretches around the CDR3 drawn from the reference TRBV5-1 and TRBJ2-7 proteins, is KAGVTQTPRYLIKTRGQQVTLSCSPISGHRSVSWYQQTPGQGLQFLFEYFSETQRNKGNFPGRFSGRQFSNSRSEMNVSTLELGDSALYLCASSLRVAGGYEQYFGPGTRLTVT.